This TCR beta chain comes out of a study of T cell changes during pregnancy in multiple sclerosis. Of note for this clone: This sample also contains other DNA sequences that code for the same CDR3.

Sequenced by immunoSEQ multiplex PCR; TCRdb stores in-frame clones only, minus some. The sample lists more than 90,000 clones, 80% to 95% seen once, with about 1.6% in the top ten. With 2 bases clipped from V and 0 bases from J, the junction kept 0 bases outside the gene matches. There are 15 residues in the CDR3. Looked up from germline, CDR1 is SGDLS and CDR2 is YYNGEE. The V call is TRBV9, the J call TRBJ2-3; 10 bases are shared with TRBD2. This receptor was obtained from a female donor with multiple sclerosis, enrolled in a pregnancy study. The specimen was peripheral blood, collected in the third trimester of pregnancy. The CDR3 sequence: CASSVSGRSTDTQYF. Here the CDR3 DNA reads TGTGCCAGCAGCGTTAGCGGGAGGAGCACAGATACGCAGTATTTT.